Following are 17 T cell receptor beta chains from one sample sequenced in a study of a mutant IDH1 vaccine in newly diagnosed glioma (dated by TCRdb to the early 2020s). The sample's time point label is to be understood as: baseline, week 1 (first vaccination visit). What this sample's treatment or condition label stands for: pre-vaccination baseline after standard-of-care therapy. Library generation was performed with the immunoSEQ multiplex PCR assay. TCRdb limited this immuneACCESS table to in-frame rearrangements with V and J called. A share of clones is missing; checked studies link under half to unresolved V genes, and the rest is unexplained. The sample table records 75,000 to 100,000 clones; approximately 80% of these occur just once. The leading ten clones occupy less than 5.5% of the sample. The sample was PBMCs, taken from a glioma patient treated with radiotherapy, temozolomide or both. These receptors came from a middle-aged man with glioma. Some clones in this sample may be carry-over from other donors' samples.

The V gene is TRBV9, the J gene TRBJ1-3, with a weak D call TRBD1 (6 bases). In germline, CDR1 is SGDLS, CDR2 YYNGEE. V was pared by 0 bases and J by 12 bases, with 13 bases between. There are 13 residues in the CDR3. CDR3 DNA: TGTGCCAGCAGCGTAGCTACGGCGACAGGCATATATTTT. Translating gives CASSVATATGIYF.

The chain carries TRBV7-8 and TRBJ2-2, with D tentatively TRBD1 (7 bases). The CDR3 covers 18 residues. Trimming shortened V by 1 base and J by 3 bases, and 18 bases separated the two germline ends. CDR1 is SGHVS, CDR2 FQNEAQ, per germline. CDR3 DNA: TGTGCCAGCAGCTTAGGGCAGGGTGCCAGGGGGGACACCGGGGAGCTGTTTTTT. Translated: CASSLGQGARGDTGELFF.

The V and J genes are TRBV19 and TRBJ1-4, with D perhaps TRBD1 (5 bases). CDR1 and CDR2 (germline): LNHDA, SQIVND (reference sequence). This CDR3 is built from 14 residues. V was trimmed by 1 base and J by 5 bases, leaving 8 bases between them. Written as DNA, the CDR3 is TGTGCCAGTAGTATAGTGGGGCAGAATGAAAAACTGTTTTTT. This translates into CASSIVGQNEKLFF.

The V call is TRBV30, the J call TRBJ2-5, with D possibly matching TRBD1 (5 bases). The CDR3 runs to 11 residues. V dropped 5 bases and J dropped 2 bases, with 6 bases sitting between them. Germline V gene lookup returns CDR1 GTSNPN and CDR2 SVGIG (reference sequence). CDR3 residues: CAWRTQETQYF. DNA of the CDR3: TGTGCCTGGCGGACACAAGAGACCCAGTACTTC.

This chain joins TRBV29-1 and TRBJ2-1; TRBD2 matches 9 bases. Per germline, CDR1 SQVTM and CDR2 ANQGSEA. V lost 7 bases to trimming and J lost 5 bases; unmatched junction nucleotides: 0. The length of the CDR3 is 11 residues. This chain's CDR3 is CSGGGDNEQFF. CDR3 nucleotides: TGCAGCGGCGGGGGGGACAATGAGCAGTTCTTC.

This chain connects TRBV7-2 to TRBJ2-5; 7 bases fit TRBD1. Unmatched junction bases numbered 13, after V lost 8 bases and J lost 4 bases. CDR1 and CDR2 from the germline V gene are SGHTA and FQGNSA. This CDR3 region has 15 residues. The CDR3, as DNA: TGTGCCAGCGTCTTGACTACAGGGGCTCGAGAGACCCAGTACTTC. Translated: CASVLTTGARETQYF.

This clone occurred a few times. The V gene is TRBV27, the J gene TRBJ1-6; TRBD1 is a possible D gene (6 bases). The ends were cut back, 6 bases at V and 5 bases at J, with 11 bases in the middle. This CDR3 has 14 amino acids. Per the germline V gene, CDR1 is MNHEY and CDR2 is SMNVEV (reference sequence). In DNA form, the CDR3 reads TGTGCCAGCAGGCAAGGACAGAATAATTCACCCCTCCACTTT. Amino acids: CASRQGQNNSPLHF.

About this clone: At one of its ends the junction is not consistent with the germline gene, which may arise from a read error. The rearrangement joins TRBV14 to TRBJ1-2; D is possibly TRBD1 (5 bases). Germline CDR1 SGHDN, CDR2 FVKESK. The CDR3 spans 12 residues. The CDR3 bases are TGTGCCAGCGGCCCTGGTCCCGGGACCGTACGCTTC. Amino acids: CASGPGPGTVRF. The complete variable domain, with remaining parts taken from reference TRBV14 and TRBJ1-2, reads EAGVTQFPSHSVIEKGQTVTLRCDPISGHDNLYWYRRVMGKEIKFLLHFVKESKQDESGMPNNRFLAERTGGTYSTLKVQPAELEDSGVYFCASGPGPGTVRFGSGTRLTVV.

This clone was detected a few times. The V and J genes are TRBV18 and TRBJ1-1; D is unclear. V gave up 2 bases and J gave up 0 bases, with 1 base separating them. CDR3 size: 12 residues. The germline V gene encodes CDR1 KGHSH and CDR2 LQKENI. As DNA, the CDR3 is TGTGCCAGCTCACCAATGAACACTGAAGCTTTCTTT. Its translation: CASSPMNTEAFF.

Worth noting for this clone: Other DNA sequences in this specimen translate into the identical CDR3. This chain joins TRBV20-1 and TRBJ2-7; D remains ambiguous. Germline V gene data show CDR1 as DFQATT and CDR2 as SNEGSKA (reference sequence). V dropped 1 base and J dropped 3 bases, with 4 bases sitting between them. The CDR3 length is 11 residues. For the CDR3, the DNA is TGCAGTGCTAGAGTCGGCTACGAGCAGTACTTC. Translated: CSARVGYEQYF.

V gene TRBV9 combines with J gene TRBJ1-2; weak D call: TRBD1 (5 bases). The CDR3 contains 11 residues. The V end lost 4 bases, the J end lost 7 bases, and 8 bases lay between the germline ends. From germline, CDR1 is SGDLS and CDR2 YYNGEE. The CDR3 coding sequence is TGTGCCAGCAGCTCCAGGGTTGGCTACACCTTC. Its protein is CASSSRVGYTF.

The genes are TRBV9 and TRBJ2-3; TRBD2 might be the D (6 bases). Trimming removed 0 bases from V and 2 bases from J, with 10 bases in between. Germline CDR1 and CDR2: SGDLS and YYNGEE. The CDR3 extends over 15 amino acids. The CDR3 DNA reads as TGTGCCAGCAGCGTAGTCGGGGGTAACACAGATACGCAGTATTTT. Encoded protein: CASSVVGGNTDTQYF.

J is TRBJ1-3 and V is TRBV5-6, with D unresolved. CDR3 length equals 14 residues. Between the trimmed V and J ends, which lost 4 bases and 0 bases, there was a span of 8 bases. Germline CDR1 reads SGHDT; CDR2 reads YYEEEE. The CDR3 nucleotides are TGTGCCAGCAGCCCCACGTACTCTGGAAACACCATATATTTT. It encodes CASSPTYSGNTIYF.

The rearrangement joins TRBV10-3 to TRBJ1-6; D gene ambiguous. The germline gives CDR1 ENHRY, CDR2 SYGVKD. This CDR3 contains 17 residues. V gave up 0 bases and J gave up 8 bases, with 17 bases separating them. For the CDR3, the DNA is TGTGCCATCAGTGAGTCGATGTCTGGAGCCAGACATTCACCCCTCCACTTT. It codes for CAISESMSGARHSPLHF.

The V call is TRBV6-5, the J call TRBJ1-1; the D gene is possibly TRBD1 (5 bases). This CDR3 is built from 16 residues. Trimming removed 0 bases at V and 1 base at J, with 12 bases between. From germline, CDR1 is MNHEY and CDR2 SVGAGI. CDR3 bases: TGTGCCAGCAGTTACTCAGCCCTCACAGGGAACACTGAAGCTTTCTTT. Translation gives CASSYSALTGNTEAFF.

The J gene is TRBJ1-3, the V gene TRBV13; 7 bases match TRBD1. Germline V gene lookup returns CDR1 PRHDT and CDR2 FYEKMQ (reference sequence). This CDR3 region has 15 residues. V was pared by 4 bases and J by 4 bases, with 7 bases of the junction left unmatched. The chain's CDR3 is CASSSGQVRGNTIYF. DNA for the CDR3: TGTGCCAGCAGCTCCGGACAGGTGAGAGGAAACACCATATATTTT.

The chain is built from TRBV19 and TRBJ1-6; a possible D gene is TRBD1 (5 bases). Germline CDR1 and CDR2: LNHDA and SQIVND (reference sequence). This CDR3 spans 15 amino acids. Trimming shortened V by 7 bases and J by 9 bases, and 19 bases separated the two germline ends. DNA for the CDR3: TGTGCCAGTACAGACCTGTCGGGGGAGATTTCACCCCTCCACTTT. Amino acid sequence: CASTDLSGEISPLHF.